These 17 T cell receptor beta chains were sequenced from one sample in a study of post-analysis software for immune sequencing data (dated by TCRdb to about 2015). The research as a whole found: Significantly higher frequencies in patients than in controls were found for a handful of TRBV segments, including TRBV5-6, TRBV5-1 and TRBV20-1.

Their recognized antigens are unknown. Libraries were constructed by PCR. TCRdb records Illumina HiSeq 2500 as the sequencer. To reduce PCR and sequencing biases, unique molecular identifiers were built into the TCR beta cDNA libraries. TCRdb itself trimmed the public reads at Q25 with fastp, ran MiXCR and retained productive beta chains. Entries are consolidated by CDR3 protein sequence, retaining the most common genes and DNA. A total of approximately 160,000 distinct CDR3 sequences appear in this sample, around 30% of them only once. More than 1.3% of the sample rests with the top ten. Sequenced: blood. All receptors derive from a girl aged 5-17 years with multiple sclerosis.

Remarks on this clonotype: Possible read error: a much larger clone is one base away. This chain links TRBV29-1 with TRBJ2-4; D is possibly TRBD1 (6 bases). Trimming shortened V by 6 bases and J by 13 bases, and 16 bases separated the two germline ends. The CDR3 runs to 11 residues. Germline CDR1 and CDR2: SQVTM and ANQGSEA. CDR3 region: CSVVTGLAQYF. The CDR3 nucleotides read TGCAGCGTAGTTACAGGGCTCGCGCAGTACTTC. The full variable domain, rest sourced from reference TRBV29-1 and TRBJ2-4, is SAVISQKPSRDICQRGTSLTIQCQVDSQVTMMFWYRQQPGQSLTLIATANQGSEATYESGFVIDKFPISRPNLTFSTLTVSNMSPEDSSIYLCSVVTGLAQYFGAGTRLSVL.

The chain couples TRBV28 to TRBJ2-5, with TRBD2 as a possible D gene (6 bases). The CDR3 is 15 residues long. The V and J ends lost 5 bases and 5 bases respectively, with 18 bases between them. The V gene's germline CDR1 is MDHEN and CDR2 SYDVKM. CDR3 loop: CASSPWGEGGETQYF. The CDR3 bases are TGTGCCAGCAGTCCCTGGGGGGAAGGTGGGGAGACCCAGTACTTC.

This clonotype was detected a few times. V usage is TRBV3-1 and J usage is TRBJ2-2; maybe TRBD1 (6 bases). This CDR3 has 13 amino acids. Germline lookup yields CDR1 LGHDT and CDR2 YNNKEL (reference sequence). The V end lost 4 bases, the J end lost 5 bases, and 8 bases lay between the germline ends. CDR3 sequence reads: CASSPGQTGELFF. Written as DNA, the CDR3 is TGTGCCAGCAGCCCCGGACAGACCGGGGAGCTGTTTTTT.

The V and J genes are TRBV7-2 and TRBJ2-6; D gene ambiguous. The CDR3 sequence is 17 residues long. CDR1 and CDR2 (germline): SGHTA, FQGNSA. V was shortened by 4 bases and J by 0 bases, with 13 bases between the two germline ends. The CDR3 region is CASSSTGFHSGANVLTF. The CDR3 bases are TGTGCCAGCAGCTCCACCGGGTTTCACTCTGGGGCCAACGTCCTGACTTTC. The whole variable domain, remainder taken from reference TRBV7-2 and TRBJ2-6, is GAGVSQSPSNKVTEKGKDVELRCDPISGHTALYWYRQSLGQGLEFLIYFQGNSAPDKSGLPSDRFSAERTGGSVSTLTIQRTQQEDSAVYLCASSSTGFHSGANVLTFGAGSRLTVL.

The V call is TRBV3-1, the J call TRBJ1-1; tentative D call: TRBD1 (6 bases). Trimming pared 4 bases from V and 5 bases from J, leaving 17 bases between. In germline, CDR1 is LGHDT, CDR2 YNNKEL (reference sequence). The CDR3 runs to 15 residues. The CDR3 here is CASSPLGHRRTEAFF. CDR3 coding DNA: TGTGCCAGCAGCCCCCTGGGACATCGAAGAACTGAAGCTTTCTTT.

The V and J genes are TRBV20-1 and TRBJ1-1; D is uncertain. Trimming left V 0 bases short and J 1 base short, with 12 bases between. CDR3 length: 15 amino acids. Germline lookup yields CDR1 DFQATT and CDR2 SNEGSKA (reference sequence). The CDR3 coding sequence is TGCAGTGCTAGAGATCTGAGTAGGTCGAACACTGAAGCTTTCTTT. It is translated as CSARDLSRSNTEAFF.

This clonotype occurred many times. The rearrangement links TRBV29-1 to TRBJ2-1; 10 bases map to TRBD2. V lost 2 bases, J lost 7 bases, and 5 bases stayed unmatched. CDR1 and CDR2 from the germline V gene are SQVTM and ANQGSEA. The length of the CDR3 is 14 residues. The CDR3 bases are TGCAGCGTTGAACGGCTAGCGGGAGTTAATGAGCAGTTCTTC. Its protein product is CSVERLAGVNEQFF.

The gene calls are TRBV5-1 and TRBJ2-4; 10 bases are a match to TRBD1. The DNA end is more similar to TRBJ2-7, so the J call may be wrong. CDR3 length: 14 residues. CDR1 and CDR2 (germline): SGHRS, YFSETQ. The DNA of the CDR3 is TGCGCCAGCAGCTGGACAGGGGGAATCTACGAGCAGTACTTC. Translated: CASSWTGGIYEQYF.

Worth noting for this clonotype: A much larger clone lies a single base off, so this may be a read error. V is TRBV7-9 and J is TRBJ2-3; D gene uncertain. Germline V gene sequence: CDR1 SEHNR, CDR2 FQNEAQ (reference sequence). This CDR3 contains 14 residues. The CDR3 spells CTSSSHGSTDTQYF. In DNA, the CDR3 is TGTACCAGCAGCTCACATGGGAGCACAGATACGCAGTATTTT.

The sample holds many counts of this clonotype. The genes are TRBV10-3 and TRBJ1-5, with 8 bases lining up with TRBD1. CDR3 size: 14 residues. The germline V gene has CDR1 ENHRY and CDR2 SYGVKD. Trimming removed 2 bases from V and 5 bases from J; junction bases left unmatched: 2. This CDR3 is CAISEGQGYQPQHF. CDR3 bases: TGTGCCATCAGTGAGGGACAGGGCTATCAGCCCCAGCATTTT.

This clonotype turned up a few times. This could be a read error, since a much larger clone is one nucleotide away. This rearrangement joins TRBV20-1 to TRBJ2-5; D gene ambiguous. The DNA end favors TRBJ2-1, so the J call may be wrong. CDR1 DFQATT and CDR2 SNEGSKA come from the germline V gene (reference sequence). This CDR3 region has 13 residues. CDR3 DNA: TGCAGTGCCATTGGACGGGTCCAAGAGACCCAGTTCTTC. Translation gives CSAIGRVQETQFF.

This clonotype appeared many times. CDR3 region: CASSPRQGWEFEQYF. The CDR3 region has the DNA TGTGCCAGCAGCCCCCGACAGGGTTGGGAGTTCGAGCAGTACTTC. V is TRBV7-9 and J is TRBJ2-7, with TRBD1 identical over 7 bases. The CDR3 extends over 15 amino acids. Germline V lookup: CDR1 SEHNR, CDR2 FQNEAQ (reference sequence). The trim removed 5 bases at V and 6 bases at J, leaving 13 bases unmatched.

This clonotype was detected ten times or more. The V and J genes are TRBV6-5 and TRBJ2-1; maybe TRBD2 (6 bases). The germline CDR1 and CDR2 sequences are MNHEY and SVGAGI. Trimming cost V 7 bases and J 10 bases, with 11 bases left between them. This CDR3 spans 11 amino acids. The CDR3 is CASTSREEQFF. The CDR3 DNA sequence: TGTGCCAGCACATCACGGGAGGAGCAGTTCTTC.

Remarks on this clonotype: A much larger clone differs from this one at a single base, so this may be a read error. This rearrangement joins TRBV7-2 to TRBJ2-1; TRBD2 is a possible D gene (6 bases). Germline-derived CDR1 and CDR2 are SGHTA and FQGNSA. This CDR3 is 16 amino acids long. The CDR3 DNA follows: TGTGCCAACAGCCCCTTGATTAGCGGTTCCTACAATGAGCAGTTCTTC. Translating gives CANSPLISGSYNEQFF.

This clonotype was observed at least ten times. The chain recombines TRBV5-5 with TRBJ2-3, with 7 bases aligning to TRBD2. There are 14 residues in the CDR3. Germline V gene lookup returns CDR1 SGHKS and CDR2 YYEKEE (reference sequence). With 3 bases clipped from V and 1 base from J, the junction kept 2 bases outside the gene matches. CDR3 residues: CASSSLAGTDTQYF. The CDR3 bases are TGTGCCAGCAGCTCCCTAGCGGGCACAGATACGCAGTATTTT.

As to this clonotype: Being one base from a much bigger clone, this may be a read error. V and J are TRBV30 and TRBJ2-5; 9 bases are shared with TRBD1. V was clipped by 4 bases and J by 5 bases; unmatched bases: 8. Germline V gene sequence: CDR1 GTSNPN, CDR2 SVGIG (reference sequence). The CDR3 totals 14 residues. In nucleotides, the CDR3 is TGTGCCTGGAATCGACAGGGGGAGCTCGAGACCCAGTACTTC. The encoded protein is CAWNRQGELETQYF.

The rearrangement joins TRBV10-3 to TRBJ2-1, with TRBD2 matching over 7 bases. The germline CDR1 and CDR2 sequences are ENHRY and SYGVKD. CDR3 length equals 13 residues. V shed 10 bases, J shed 9 bases, and the junction held 12 bases outside the gene matches. CDR3 nucleotides: TGTGCCACCGAGGCGGGACTACTCTTTGAGCAGTTCTTC. Translated, it gives CATEAGLLFEQFF.